These T cell receptor beta chains were read from a single sample in a study of T cell responses to AZD1222 COVID-19 vaccine. Clones were sequenced by immunoSEQ multiplex PCR, and TCRdb holds only the in-frame ones, with some missing. The sample shows roughly 130,000 clones, 80% to 95% of them seen only once. Sequencing was performed on peripheral blood, taken 28 days after the second AZD1222 dose. The receptors come from an adult who received the AZD1222 COVID-19 vaccine. Each CDR3 is given with its conserved first and last residue.

TRBV2	TRBJ2-7	CASSARGSFEQYF
TRBV19	TRBJ2-5	CASSRQLKETQYF
TRBV4-3	TRBJ1-6	CASSQDLPPASPLHF
TRBV15	TRBJ1-4	CATSRSRLGPGRPEKLFF
TRBV19	TRBJ1-3	CASTIGVVGNTIYF
TRBV28	TRBJ2-7	CATRGWAGAYEQYF
TRBV4-2	TRBJ1-4	CASSRTSEKLFF
TRBV5-6	TRBJ2-3	CASSLGHRTADTQYF
TRBV18	TRBJ2-2	CASSPYPGLNTGELFF
TRBV12-5	TRBJ2-7	CASGPGGDLHEQYF
TRBV27	TRBJ2-1	CASSRRGSLGPYNEQFF
TRBV15	TRBJ2-2	CATSRDRRRRGGELFF
TRBV4-3	TRBJ1-5	CASSQDVVGTVSNQPQHF
TRBV7-9	TRBJ2-1	CASSLDSGRVEVQFF
TRBV5-1	TRBJ2-3	CASSMDRVGTDTQYF
TRBV2	TRBJ1-3	CASSERGQGLWRENTIYF
TRBV9	TRBJ1-2	CASSDPIQPSRDGYTF
TRBV9	TRBJ1-1	CASSLSQEAFF
TRBV18	TRBJ2-3	CASSLRDATDTQYF
TRBV29-1	TRBJ2-7	CSVLASGAYNEQYF
TRBV19	TRBJ1-5	CASSIQSQPNQPQHF
TRBV6-5	TRBJ2-2	CASRTRTGGSGELFF
TRBV4-3	TRBJ1-2	CASSQGFGTGDYYGYTF
TRBV4-3	TRBJ2-2	CASSQGNRRELFF
TRBV18	TRBJ1-5	CASSRQGDQPQHF
TRBV7-2	TRBJ2-2	CASSRGNTGELFF
TRBV7-9	TRBJ2-5	CASSLEANRGWQETQYF
TRBV5-1	TRBJ2-1	CASSLASGHNEQFF
TRBV10-3	TRBJ1-4	CASRDIGLEKLFF
TRBV3-1/TRBV3-2	TRBJ1-1	CASSQVVGGTEAFF
TRBV5-1	TRBJ2-5	CASSLASAAGETQYF
TRBV9	TRBJ2-7	CASSTQSGKGEQYF
TRBV18	TRBJ2-5	CASSLVAETQYF
TRBV6-4	TRBJ1-6	CASSATGNGTPLHF
TRBV21-1	TRBJ2-7	CASSKGTGGEQYF
TRBV18	TRBJ2-7	CASSPPGTGENEQYF
TRBV4-3	TRBJ1-2	CASSQDERGRGYTF
TRBV7-6	TRBJ1-1	CASSLEAGELAEAFF
TRBV27	TRBJ1-5	CASSSAQGVGNQPQHF
TRBV6-2/TRBV6-3	TRBJ2-3	CASSFPFRADTQYF
TRBV5-4	TRBJ1-2	CASSLGGTEIRGYTF
TRBV27	TRBJ2-7	CASSFARGNYEQYF
TRBV6-2/TRBV6-3	TRBJ1-1	CASSDGGQGHTEAFF
TRBV10-2	TRBJ2-2	CASGTAVGAGELFF
TRBV9	TRBJ2-4	CASGRSTGDIQYF
TRBV11-3	TRBJ2-5	CASSLGQGVQETQYF